These 28 T cell receptor beta chains were all obtained from the same sample, sequenced in a study of blood T cell repertoires in COVID-19 (dated by TCRdb to the early 2020s). The library was produced with the immunoSEQ multiplex PCR assay. TCRdb mirrors the immuneACCESS table, restricted to in-frame sequences. Some clones are absent from its copies; in checked studies, under half trace to an unresolved V gene, and the reason for the others is unknown. The sample table contains 200,000 to 250,000 clones; only one count was recorded for approximately 82% of them. The ten top clones hold over 1.5% of the sample. What was sequenced was peripheral blood. Source of these receptors: an elderly woman with acute or convalescent COVID-19.

V gene TRBV12-3 or TRBV12-4 combines with J gene TRBJ1-3, with D unclear. V shed 5 bases and J shed 4 bases, with 9 bases lying between them. The CDR3 runs 13 residues. The CDR3 coding sequence is TGTGCCAGCAGTCCCGCACTGGGAAACACCATATATTTT. Translated: CASSPALGNTIYF.

V is TRBV6-1 and J is TRBJ2-7; the match to TRBD2 covers 9 bases. The CDR3 is 14 amino acids. The trim removed 1 base at V and 8 bases at J, leaving 6 bases unmatched. In germline, CDR1 is MNHNS, CDR2 SASEGT. Here the CDR3 DNA reads TGTGCCAGCAGTGAAGATGTTAGCGGGAGAAAGCAGTACTTC. Amino acid sequence: CASSEDVSGRKQYF.

The V gene is TRBV6-6, the J gene TRBJ2-3; a possible D gene is TRBD2 (5 bases). The CDR3 is 15 residues long. V lost 4 bases and J 6 bases, leaving 17 bases between the germline ends. In germline, CDR1 is MNHNY, CDR2 SVGAGI (reference sequence). The DNA for the CDR3 is TGTGCCAGCAGTTCCCAAATAAACATAGCGGATACGCAGTATTTT. It translates to CASSSQINIADTQYF.

This chain connects TRBV21-1 to TRBJ2-7; the D call in the table, TRBD1, was not verified against the DNA. TRBV21-1 is a pseudogene. This CDR3 is 14 amino acids long. In DNA form, the CDR3 reads TGTGCCAGCACCGACACCTTTCAGCTCTACGAGCAGTACTTC. It specifies CASTDTFQLYEQYF.

The rearrangement links TRBV3-1 (or the pseudogene TRBV3-2) to TRBJ2-3; 16 positions match TRBD2. CDR1 and CDR2 (germline): LGHDT, YNNKEL (reference sequence). The CDR3 has 20 amino acids. V gave up 2 bases and J gave up 6 bases; unmatched junction bases: 14. The CDR3 loop is CASSQRLIGTSGRAWDTQYF. The CDR3 coding sequence is TGTGCCAGCAGCCAAAGACTGATAGGGACTAGCGGGAGGGCTTGGGATACGCAGTATTTT.

This clone has only a few counts. This chain joins TRBV7-3 and TRBJ1-6, with TRBD1 as a possible D gene (5 bases). Trimming removed 1 base from V and 10 bases from J, with 8 bases in between. The CDR3 consists of 13 residues. Germline CDR1 reads SGHTA; CDR2 reads FQGTGA. CDR3 region: CASSLSRGSPLHF. In DNA, the CDR3 is TGTGCCAGCAGCTTAAGCCGGGGGTCACCCCTCCACTTT.

J is TRBJ2-7 and V is TRBV27, with 7 positions matching TRBD1. The CDR3 extends over 15 amino acids. CDR1 is MNHEY, CDR2 SMNVEV, per germline (reference sequence). V shed 7 bases and J 2 bases; nucleotides not matched to a gene: 11. Here the CDR3 DNA reads TGTGCCAGCACTTTGTCCCGGGACAGTGCCTACGAGCAGTACTTC. As protein: CASTLSRDSAYEQYF.

This clone came up many times. The chain has TRBV11-2 and TRBJ1-1, with a tentative D call TRBD1 (6 bases). In germline, CDR1 is SGHAT, CDR2 FQNNGV. Trimming removed 1 base from V and 6 bases from J, with 21 bases in between. The CDR3 is 17 amino acids. Here the CDR3 reads CASSLGATGPRGSEAFF. As DNA, the CDR3 is TGTGCCAGCAGCTTAGGCGCTACAGGGCCTCGAGGCTCTGAAGCTTTCTTT.

The DNA for the CDR3 is TGTGCCAGCAGTAAAATTCACAGGGGGTCCTACGAGCAGTACTTC. As protein: CASSKIHRGSYEQYF. V usage is TRBV6-2 or TRBV6-3 and J usage is TRBJ2-7, with 8 bases fitting TRBD1. V was clipped by 5 bases and J by 1 base; unmatched bases: 7. Germline V gene lookup returns CDR1 MNHEY and CDR2 SVGEGT. The CDR3 length is 15 residues.

The chain links TRBV12-5 to TRBJ1-2; TRBD1 aligns across 8 bases. The V segment lost 6 bases and the J segment 7 bases; nucleotides outside the gene matches: 7. The CDR3 has 13 amino acids. CDR1 and CDR2 (germline): LGHNT, FRNRAP. The CDR3 loop is CASGLTGVAGYTF. The CDR3 region has the DNA TGTGCTAGTGGGCTGACAGGGGTGGCTGGCTACACCTTC. The full variable domain, with the rest looked up from reference TRBV12-5 and TRBJ1-2, is DARVTQTPRHKVTEMGQEVTMRCQPILGHNTVFWYRQTMMQGLELLAYFRNRAPLDDSGMPKDRFSAEMPDATLATLKIQPSEPRDSAVYFCASGLTGVAGYTFGSGTRLTVV.

The J gene is TRBJ2-3, the V gene TRBV28; D is undetermined. Looked up from germline, CDR1 is MDHEN and CDR2 is SYDVKM. Trimming left V 7 bases short and J 0 bases short, with 11 bases between. This CDR3 is 14 amino acids long. In DNA form, the CDR3 reads TGTGCCAGCAAACGTAGCCTTAGCACAGATACGCAGTATTTT. It encodes CASKRSLSTDTQYF.

V gene TRBV6-6 combines with J gene TRBJ1-2; 7 nucleotides line up with TRBD1. CDR3 length equals 14 residues. With 4 bases clipped from V and 3 bases from J, the junction kept 5 bases outside the gene matches. Germline CDR1 MNHNY, CDR2 SVGAGI (reference sequence). The DNA for the CDR3 is TGTGCCAGCAGTTCCACAGGGGCCGACTATGGCTACACCTTC. Translation: CASSSTGADYGYTF.

V is TRBV20-1 and J is TRBJ2-7; the D gene is possibly TRBD1 (6 bases). V lost 6 bases, J lost 12 bases, and 18 bases lay in between. CDR3 length: 11 residues. Germline CDR1 reads DFQATT; CDR2 reads SNEGSKA (reference sequence). Here the CDR3 reads CSATLNRVGYF. The CDR3 DNA reads as TGCAGTGCCACACTTAACAGGGTCGGGTACTTC.

The rearrangement uses TRBV18 and TRBJ2-7; unclear D gene. Germline V gene lookup returns CDR1 KGHSH and CDR2 LQKENI. The V and J ends lost 2 bases and 3 bases respectively, with 11 bases between them. The CDR3 spans 14 residues. CDR3 nucleotide sequence: TGTGCCAGCTCACCAAGTGTCAACTACTACGAGCAGTACTTC. Its protein is CASSPSVNYYEQYF.

The rearrangement joins TRBV7-2 to TRBJ2-1; 12 positions match TRBD2. Germline trimming cut 2 bases from V and 12 bases from J; bases unmatched to any gene: 5. There are 14 residues in the CDR3. Germline assignment: CDR1 SGHTA and CDR2 FQGNSA. The CDR3 region has the DNA TGTGCCAGCAGCTTACTAGCGGGAGGGTTAGGGCAGTTCTTC. As protein: CASSLLAGGLGQFF.

The chain combines TRBV14 with TRBJ1-1, with 9 positions matching TRBD1. CDR1 is SGHDN, CDR2 FVKESK, per germline. This CDR3 is built from 17 residues. With V trimmed by 2 bases and J by 0 bases, 7 bases remained unmatched. CDR3 coding DNA: TGTGCCAGCAGCCAACAAATGGGACAGGGCCTGAACACTGAAGCTTTCTTT. It yields the protein CASSQQMGQGLNTEAFF.

The V gene is TRBV7-2, the J gene TRBJ2-2; 10 nucleotides agree with TRBD2. With V trimmed by 2 bases and J by 0 bases, 6 bases remained unmatched. CDR3 length equals 18 residues. Looked up from germline, CDR1 is SGHTA and CDR2 is FQGNSA. The CDR3 spells CASSLTLAGASNTGELFF. The CDR3, as DNA: TGTGCCAGCAGCTTAACGCTAGCGGGAGCCTCGAACACCGGGGAGCTGTTTTTT.

The chain recombines TRBV28 with TRBJ2-7, with 10 bases identical to TRBD1. V lost 2 bases, J lost 3 bases, and 7 bases stayed unmatched. Germline V lookup: CDR1 MDHEN, CDR2 SYDVKM. The CDR3 consists of 16 residues. This CDR3 is CASSLAPGQGLYEQYF. CDR3 in DNA: TGTGCCAGCAGTTTAGCCCCGGGACAGGGGCTCTACGAGCAGTACTTC.

The chain joins TRBV7-9 to TRBJ1-3; no clear D gene. The CDR3 extends over 14 amino acids. The V and J ends lost 1 base and 5 bases respectively, with 9 bases between them. Germline V gene data show CDR1 as SEHNR and CDR2 as FQNEAQ (reference sequence). Here the CDR3 reads CASSLDGPRNTIYF. The CDR3 coding sequence is TGTGCCAGCAGCTTAGATGGGCCACGAAACACCATATATTTT.

The rearrangement links TRBV7-2 to TRBJ1-3; 7 positions match TRBD1. The germline gives CDR1 SGHTA, CDR2 FQGNSA. V was clipped by 4 bases and J by 0 bases; unmatched bases: 15. The CDR3 length is 19 residues. CDR3 protein: CASSYSSGTAYNSGNTIYF. DNA for the CDR3: TGTGCCAGCAGCTACAGCTCCGGGACAGCTTATAACTCTGGAAACACCATATATTTT.

The V gene is TRBV15, the J gene TRBJ1-1; D remains ambiguous. Germline V gives CDR1 LNHNV, CDR2 YYDKDF (reference sequence). V dropped 0 bases and J dropped 9 bases, with 14 bases sitting between them. CDR3 length: 14 amino acids. CDR3 coding DNA: TGTGCCACCAGCAGAGATCAGGTCGGGGATAAAGCTTTCTTT. It codes for CATSRDQVGDKAFF.

The V gene is TRBV2, the J gene TRBJ2-3; 9 bases are a match to TRBD2. V dropped 7 bases and J dropped 5; count of bases not matched to a gene: 7. Germline-derived CDR1 and CDR2 are SNHLY and FYNNEI. The CDR3 has 14 amino acids. The CDR3 is CASNRLAEVDTQYF. CDR3 in DNA: TGTGCCAGCAACCGACTAGCGGAAGTAGATACGCAGTATTTT.

The V call is TRBV27, the J call TRBJ2-3; tentatively, D is TRBD1 (6 bases). The CDR3 contains 15 residues. Trimming removed 8 bases from V and 0 bases from J, with 15 bases in between. CDR1 and CDR2 (germline): MNHEY, SMNVEV (reference sequence). This CDR3 is CASGKPGHSTDTQYF. The CDR3 DNA sequence: TGTGCCAGCGGTAAGCCGGGACATAGCACAGATACGCAGTATTTT.

Only a few counts were recorded for this clone. The chain employs TRBV7-2 and TRBJ2-1; 8 positions match TRBD2. The V gene's germline CDR1 is SGHTA and CDR2 FQGNSA. The V segment lost 5 bases and the J segment 7 bases; nucleotides outside the gene matches: 10. The length of the CDR3 is 15 residues. This chain's CDR3 is CASSPREAGANEQFF. In DNA, the CDR3 is TGTGCCAGCAGCCCCCGTGAAGCGGGAGCAAATGAGCAGTTCTTC.

This chain connects TRBV6-5 to TRBJ1-1; 7 bases are shared with TRBD1. In germline, CDR1 is MNHEY, CDR2 SVGAGI. The CDR3 covers 12 residues. Unmatched junction bases numbered 4, after V lost 10 bases and J lost 2 bases. The CDR3, as DNA: TGTGCCACGGGACAGCAAAACACTGAAGCTTTCTTT. It encodes CATGQQNTEAFF.

CDR3: CASSARGSGGQTYEQYF. The DNA of the CDR3 is TGTGCCAGCAGCGCCCGGGGTAGCGGGGGGCAAACCTACGAGCAGTACTTC. The V and J genes are TRBV7-2 and TRBJ2-7; 10 bases line up with TRBD2. The trim removed 5 bases at V and 2 bases at J, leaving 12 bases unmatched. The V gene's germline CDR1 is SGHTA and CDR2 FQGNSA. The CDR3 totals 17 residues.

The chain joins TRBV28 to TRBJ1-3; 10 bases fit TRBD1. The CDR3 covers 15 residues. Germline assignment: CDR1 MDHEN and CDR2 SYDVKM. V dropped 7 bases and J dropped 4; count of bases not matched to a gene: 7. The CDR3 region has the DNA TGTGCCAGCATTACCGGGACAGGGGCCGGAAACACCATATATTTT. It is translated as CASITGTGAGNTIYF.

The chain couples TRBV11-2 to TRBJ2-4; a weak D match, TRBD2 (6 bases). Trimming took 1 base from V and 4 from J, leaving 11 bases between them. The CDR3 is 15 residues long. Germline CDR1 and CDR2: SGHAT and FQNNGV. Written as DNA, the CDR3 is TGTGCCAGCAGCTTAGTAGCGGATGGGAAAAACATTCAGTACTTC. Its translation: CASSLVADGKNIQYF.